The 26 T cell receptor beta chains below all came from one sample that was sequenced in a study of T cell clonotyping in hematopoietic cell transplantation. Here immunoSEQ multiplex PCR was the method, and the copy in TCRdb shows in-frame clones only, minus some. The table has tens of thousands of clones, approximately 88% seen once. Specimen: peripheral blood mononuclear cells. Receptor source: a woman between 40 and 50 years old in good health. Some clones in this sample may be carry-over from other donors' samples.

The V and J genes are TRBV20-1 and TRBJ2-7; D ambiguous. The CDR3 is 11 residues long. V lost 3 bases and J lost 3, with 6 bases in between. Germline CDR1 DFQATT, CDR2 SNEGSKA (reference sequence). The CDR3 sequence is CSASLYYEQYF. Written as DNA, the CDR3 is TGCAGTGCTAGCCTTTACTACGAGCAGTACTTC.

The chain recombines TRBV19 with TRBJ1-2; no definite D call. V was trimmed by 3 bases and J by 8 bases, leaving 13 bases between them. This CDR3 region has 13 residues. The germline CDR1 and CDR2 sequences are LNHDA and SQIVND (reference sequence). The CDR3 loop is CASSIHGGSGYTF. The CDR3 DNA sequence: TGTGCCAGTAGTATTCACGGTGGTTCGGGCTACACCTTC.

This clone came up a few times. This sequence joins TRBV7-3 and TRBJ1-2, with 9 bases matching TRBD1. The V segment lost 5 bases and the J segment 7 bases; nucleotides outside the gene matches: 17. Germline lookup yields CDR1 SGHTA and CDR2 FQGTGA. The CDR3 consists of 17 residues. The chain's CDR3 is CASSLGPGQGTFGGYTF. The CDR3 DNA reads TGTGCCAGCAGCCTTGGGCCCGGACAGGGGACTTTCGGTGGCTACACCTTC. The full variable domain, its missing parts supplied by reference TRBV7-3 and TRBJ1-2, is GAGVSQTPSNKVTEKGKYVELRCDPISGHTALYWYRQSLGQGPEFLIYFQGTGAADDSGLPNDRFFAVRPEGSVSTLKIQRTERGDSAVYLCASSLGPGQGTFGGYTFGSGTRLTVV.

The chain recombines TRBV4-3 with TRBJ1-3, with D unclear. V gave up 0 bases and J gave up 4 bases, with 7 bases separating them. The V gene's germline CDR1 is LGHNA and CDR2 YSLEER. The length of the CDR3 is 14 residues. CDR3 sequence (DNA): TGCGCCAGCAGCCAAGACAGAGAAGGAAACACCATATATTTT. Translation: CASSQDREGNTIYF.

This chain joins TRBV4-2 and TRBJ2-4; a weak D match, TRBD2 (6 bases). This CDR3 comprises 16 residues. Trimming cost V 1 base and J 7 bases, with 17 bases left between them. The germline V gene has CDR1 LGHNA and CDR2 YNFKEQ. The DNA of the CDR3 is TGTGCCAGCAGCCAAGCCACGGGCGGGAAGGAGAACATTCAGTACTTC. This codes for CASSQATGGKENIQYF.

This clone has only one observation. This sequence joins TRBV30 and TRBJ1-4; the D gene is possibly TRBD1 (5 bases). CDR3 length equals 15 residues. From germline, CDR1 is GTSNPN and CDR2 SVGIG (reference sequence). As DNA, the CDR3 is TGTTCCGGGACTGAATCCAAAGCAACTAATGAAAAACTGTTTTTT. Amino acids: CSGTESKATNEKLFF. The full variable domain, in which reference TRBV30 and TRBJ1-4 provide the parts outside the CDR3, is SQTIHQWPATLVQPVGSPLSLECTVEGTSNPNLYWYRQAAGRGLQLLFYSVGIGQISSEVPQNLSASRPQDRQFILSSKKLLLSDSGFYLCSGTESKATNEKLFFGSGTQLSVL.

The V call is TRBV6-5, the J call TRBJ2-7; D is unresolved. Trimming left V 6 bases short and J 1 base short, with 10 bases between. There are 13 residues in the CDR3. Germline CDR1 MNHEY, CDR2 SVGAGI. The CDR3 sequence is CASSRSPSYEQYF. In nucleotides, the CDR3 is TGTGCCAGCAGCCGGTCCCCATCCTACGAGCAGTACTTC.

This clone was observed a few times. The chain links TRBV7-3 to TRBJ2-3; D could derive from TRBD1 or TRBD2 (5 bases each). Germline CDR1 reads SGHTA; CDR2 reads FQGTGA. This CDR3 comprises 15 residues. V was trimmed by 6 bases and J by 2 bases, leaving 15 bases between them. CDR3: CASSRSGRYTDTQYF. CDR3 bases: TGTGCCAGCAGTCGGTCGGGGCGTTACACAGATACGCAGTATTTT.

The J gene is TRBJ2-3, the V gene TRBV28, with a weak D call TRBD2 (5 bases). The CDR3 covers 15 residues. Trimming took 6 bases from V and 5 from J, leaving 18 bases between them. Per the germline V gene, CDR1 is MDHEN and CDR2 is SYDVKM. CDR3: CASSSTSRGKDTQYF. CDR3 sequence (DNA): TGTGCCAGCAGCTCGACTTCCCGGGGTAAAGATACGCAGTATTTT.

The V call is TRBV19, the J call TRBJ2-1; a possible D gene is TRBD2 (6 bases). The CDR3 is 16 residues long. The germline V gene encodes CDR1 LNHDA and CDR2 SQIVND (reference sequence). V was pared by 5 bases and J by 0 bases, with 14 bases between. The CDR3 sequence is CASSLSAGFSYNEQFF. The CDR3 DNA follows: TGTGCCAGTAGTTTGTCTGCGGGATTCTCCTACAATGAGCAGTTCTTC.

This clone has only a few counts. V is TRBV9 and J is TRBJ1-2, with D uncertain. The CDR3 loop spans 14 amino acids. Between the trimmed V and J ends, which lost 0 bases and 5 bases, there was a span of 11 bases. The V gene's germline CDR1 is SGDLS and CDR2 YYNGEE. The CDR3 reads CASSVGVGNYGYTF. CDR3 nucleotides: TGTGCCAGCAGCGTAGGGGTCGGAAATTATGGCTACACCTTC. Together with reference TRBV9 and TRBJ1-2, the CDR3 gives the full variable domain: DSGVTQTPKHLITATGQRVTLRCSPRSGDLSVYWYQQSLDQGLQFLIQYYNGEERAKGNILERFSAQQFPDLHSELNLSSLELGDSALYFCASSVGVGNYGYTFGSGTRLTVV.

J is TRBJ1-2 and V is TRBV7-9; 7 nucleotides agree with TRBD1. J lost 3 bases, V lost 5 bases, and 3 bases had no gene match. Per germline, CDR1 SEHNR and CDR2 FQNEAQ (reference sequence). The CDR3 contains 13 residues. In DNA, the CDR3 is TGTGCCAGCAGCCCCGACAGGGACTATGGCTACACCTTC. This gives the protein CASSPDRDYGYTF.

V usage is TRBV15 and J usage is TRBJ2-3, with TRBD2 identical over 8 bases. The ends lost 2 bases at V and 3 bases at J; junction bases unmatched: 7. Germline CDR1 is LNHNV and CDR2 is YYDKDF (reference sequence). The CDR3 length is 16 residues. CDR3 in DNA: TGTGCCACCAGCAGACAGAGCGGGAGTGGGACAGATACGCAGTATTTT. The encoded protein is CATSRQSGSGTDTQYF.

V usage is TRBV6-1 and J usage is TRBJ1-1, with D unresolved. V gave up 3 bases and J gave up 1 base, with 12 bases separating them. CDR1 and CDR2 (germline): MNHNS, SASEGT. The CDR3 is 15 residues long. The CDR3 spells CASSDLGQENTEAFF. CDR3 DNA: TGTGCCAGCAGTGACCTAGGGCAGGAGAACACTGAAGCTTTCTTT.

The count of this clone is one. V is TRBV5-1 and J is TRBJ2-2; weak D call: TRBD1 (6 bases). Trimming took 2 bases from V and 3 from J, leaving 8 bases between them. The CDR3 runs 14 residues. Germline V gene lookup returns CDR1 SGHRS and CDR2 YFSETQ. CDR3 region: CASSLQGDTGELFF. Written as DNA, the CDR3 is TGCGCCAGCAGCTTACAGGGCGACACCGGGGAGCTGTTTTTT.

V is TRBV27 and J is TRBJ1-5; 7 bases fit TRBD1. Looked up from germline, CDR1 is MNHEY and CDR2 is SMNVEV (reference sequence). The CDR3 is 15 amino acids. Trimming at V came to 1 base and at J to 7 bases, leaving 7 bases not matched to a gene. CDR3 in amino acids: CASSLLGGDGQPQHF. Here the CDR3 DNA reads TGTGCCAGCAGTTTATTAGGGGGCGATGGGCAGCCCCAGCATTTT.

The chain combines TRBV28 with TRBJ1-5; no definite D call. Trimming shortened V by 2 bases and J by 7 bases, and 6 bases separated the two germline ends. The CDR3 consists of 12 residues. Per germline, CDR1 MDHEN and CDR2 SYDVKM. CDR3 nucleotides: TGTGCCAGCAGTTTAGTCGGGCAGCCCCAGCATTTT. It translates to CASSLVGQPQHF. The full variable domain, rest sourced from reference TRBV28 and TRBJ1-5, is DVKVTQSSRYLVKRTGEKVFLECVQDMDHENMFWYRQDPGLGLRLIYFSYDVKMKEKGDIPEGYSVSREKKERFSLILESASTNQTSMYLCASSLVGQPQHFGDGTRLSIL.

The rearrangement uses TRBV28 and TRBJ2-7; TRBD2 aligns across 8 bases. The CDR3 extends over 14 amino acids. V shed 6 bases, J shed 0 bases, and the junction held 4 bases outside the gene matches. The V gene's germline CDR1 is MDHEN and CDR2 SYDVKM. The CDR3 DNA reads as TGTGCCAGCAGACTCAGCGGGAGCTCCTACGAGCAGTACTTC. It is translated as CASRLSGSSYEQYF.

The chain links TRBV19 to TRBJ1-1; D possibly corresponds to TRBD1 (5 bases). V was cut by 5 bases and J by 3 bases, with 19 bases left in between. Germline CDR1 reads LNHDA; CDR2 reads SQIVND (reference sequence). This CDR3 is built from 16 residues. The CDR3 DNA is TGTGCCAGTAGTCCCCCCGGGGTCCGGGGCGACACTGAAGCTTTCTTT. It is translated as CASSPPGVRGDTEAFF.

The chain joins TRBV5-1 to TRBJ2-6; perhaps TRBD1 as D (6 bases). The CDR3 has 16 amino acids. Germline lookup yields CDR1 SGHRS and CDR2 YFSETQ. V lost 4 bases, J lost 1 base, and 12 bases lay in between. Here the CDR3 reads CASSSSGQSGANVLTF. The CDR3 DNA sequence: TGCGCCAGCAGCAGCTCCGGACAGTCTGGGGCCAACGTCCTGACTTTC. Together with reference TRBV5-1 and TRBJ2-6, the CDR3 gives the full variable domain: KAGVTQTPRYLIKTRGQQVTLSCSPISGHRSVSWYQQTPGQGLQFLFEYFSETQRNKGNFPGRFSGRQFSNSRSEMNVSTLELGDSALYLCASSSSGQSGANVLTFGAGSRLTVL.

This chain uses TRBV19 with TRBJ1-2; perhaps TRBD1 as D (6 bases). This CDR3 region has 14 residues. V was pared by 4 bases and J by 7 bases, with 16 bases between. Per the germline V gene, CDR1 is LNHDA and CDR2 is SQIVND (reference sequence). The CDR3: CASSTDRQAPGYTF. DNA for the CDR3: TGTGCCAGTAGTACTGACCGACAGGCTCCTGGCTACACCTTC.

The rearrangement joins TRBV11-2 to TRBJ2-7, with 9 bases lining up with TRBD2. The trim removed 5 bases at V and 6 bases at J, leaving 5 bases unmatched. Germline CDR1 reads SGHAT; CDR2 reads FQNNGV. The CDR3 is 13 amino acids. The CDR3 here is CASSGSGRFEQYF. The CDR3 nucleotides read TGTGCCAGCAGCGGTAGCGGGAGATTCGAGCAGTACTTC.

The chain recombines TRBV30 with TRBJ2-7; D unresolved. The V gene lost 2 bases and the J gene lost 2 bases, with 10 bases spanning the gap. The CDR3 loop spans 13 amino acids. Germline V gene sequence: CDR1 GTSNPN, CDR2 SVGIG (reference sequence). This CDR3 is CAWSSNEAYEQYF. In nucleotides, the CDR3 is TGTGCCTGGAGTTCAAATGAAGCCTACGAGCAGTACTTC.

The chain links TRBV10-3 to TRBJ2-7, with D possibly called TRBD1 or TRBD2 (6 bases each). Germline V gene sequence: CDR1 ENHRY, CDR2 SYGVKD. Trimming shortened V by 0 bases and J by 12 bases, and 18 bases separated the two germline ends. This CDR3 comprises 14 residues. The CDR3 DNA is TGTGCCATCAGTGAGTCGGGTAGTAGTGGGGGGCCGTACTTC. Protein: CAISESGSSGGPYF.

The chain is built from TRBV7-2 and TRBJ2-7; 11 bases match TRBD2. V lost 5 bases to trimming and J lost 1 base; unmatched junction nucleotides: 4. CDR1 SGHTA and CDR2 FQGNSA come from the germline V gene. This CDR3 has 15 amino acids. Here the CDR3 reads CASSQGLAESYEQYF. DNA of the CDR3: TGTGCCAGCAGCCAGGGACTAGCGGAATCCTACGAGCAGTACTTC.

This chain connects TRBV9 to TRBJ1-4, with TRBD1 matching over 8 bases. The CDR3 has 16 residues. V lost 3 bases to trimming and J lost 7 bases; unmatched junction nucleotides: 11. Per germline, CDR1 SGDLS and CDR2 YYNGEE. CDR3 protein: CASSARTTGVGEKLFF. The CDR3 DNA reads TGTGCCAGCAGCGCCCGAACGACAGGGGTCGGTGAAAAACTGTTTTTT.